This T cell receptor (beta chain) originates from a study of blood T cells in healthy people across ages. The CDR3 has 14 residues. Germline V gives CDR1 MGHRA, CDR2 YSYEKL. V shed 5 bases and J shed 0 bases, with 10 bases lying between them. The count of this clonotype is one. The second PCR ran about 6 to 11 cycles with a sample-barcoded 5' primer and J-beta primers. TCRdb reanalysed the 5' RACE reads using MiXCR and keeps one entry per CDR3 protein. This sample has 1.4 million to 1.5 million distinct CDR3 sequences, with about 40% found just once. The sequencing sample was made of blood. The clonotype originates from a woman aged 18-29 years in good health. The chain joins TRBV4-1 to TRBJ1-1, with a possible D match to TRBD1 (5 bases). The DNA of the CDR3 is TGCGCCAGCAGCGCCCTGGGGCTGAACACTGAAGCTTTCTTT. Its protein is CASSALGLNTEAFF.